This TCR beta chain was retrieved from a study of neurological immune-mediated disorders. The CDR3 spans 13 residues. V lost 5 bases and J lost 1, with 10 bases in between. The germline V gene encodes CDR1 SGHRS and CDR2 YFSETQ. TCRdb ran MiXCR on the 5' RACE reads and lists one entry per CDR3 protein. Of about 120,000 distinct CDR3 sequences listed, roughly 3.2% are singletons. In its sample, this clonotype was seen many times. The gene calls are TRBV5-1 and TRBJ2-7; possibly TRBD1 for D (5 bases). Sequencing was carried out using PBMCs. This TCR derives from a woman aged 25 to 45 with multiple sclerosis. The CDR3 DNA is TGCGCCAGCAGACAGGAACTTTCCTACGAGCAGTACTTC. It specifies CASRQELSYEQYF.